One and the same sample provided the 4 T cell receptor beta chains below, sequenced in a study of T cell repertoires in cytomegalovirus infection. TCRdb ran MiXCR on the reads and lists one entry per CDR3 protein. Among under 600,000 distinct CDR3 sequences listed, approximately 16% were seen once. The sample comprised CD8+ T cells from PBMCs. Receptors originate from a human donor in good health (CMV status not recorded). Some clones in this sample may be carry-over from other donors' samples.

A remark on this clonotype: This sequence may be a read error, since a much larger clone differs from it by one base. J is TRBJ2-2 and V is TRBV6-5; the match to TRBD2 covers 7 bases. This CDR3 has 12 amino acids. Germline V lookup: CDR1 MNHEY, CDR2 SVGAGI. This chain's CDR3 is CASSVKGGVLFF. In DNA form, the CDR3 reads TGTGCCAGCAGTGTGAAGGGAGGGGTGCTGTTTTTT.

This clonotype was found a few times. The gene calls are TRBV5-1 and TRBJ2-3; no definite D call. The CDR3 totals 15 residues. Germline V gene sequence: CDR1 SGHRS, CDR2 YFSETQ. Trimming left V 0 bases short and J 3 bases short, with 11 bases between. Written as DNA, the CDR3 is TGCGCCAGCAGCTTGGTTTCCCAGATAACAGATACGCAGTATTTT. Translated: CASSLVSQITDTQYF.

Only a few counts were recorded for this clonotype. V usage is TRBV2 and J usage is TRBJ1-1; a weak D match, TRBD1 (6 bases). V gave up 2 bases and J gave up 3 bases, with 22 bases separating them. The germline V gene has CDR1 SNHLY and CDR2 FYNNEI. This CDR3 contains 18 residues. The chain's CDR3 is CASSESWGYGEGDTEAFF. The CDR3 DNA reads TGTGCCAGCAGTGAATCGTGGGGGTACGGGGAGGGGGACACTGAAGCTTTCTTT.

With respect to this clonotype: A read error may explain this, as a much larger clone is one base away. The V and J genes are TRBV28 and TRBJ2-2; 11 bases agree with TRBD1. Germline loops: CDR1 MDHEN, CDR2 SYDVKM. CDR3 size: 15 residues. The CDR3: CASRTGTGGTGVLFF. CDR3 nucleotides: TGTGCCAGCAGGACCGGGACAGGGGGGACCGGGGTGCTGTTTTTT. The full variable domain, in which reference TRBV28 and TRBJ2-2 provide the parts outside the CDR3, is DVKVTQSSRYLVKRTGEKVFLECVQDMDHENMFWYRQDPGLGLRLIYFSYDVKMKEKGDIPEGYSVSREKKERFSLILESASTNQTSMYLCASRTGTGGTGVLFFGEGSRLTVL.